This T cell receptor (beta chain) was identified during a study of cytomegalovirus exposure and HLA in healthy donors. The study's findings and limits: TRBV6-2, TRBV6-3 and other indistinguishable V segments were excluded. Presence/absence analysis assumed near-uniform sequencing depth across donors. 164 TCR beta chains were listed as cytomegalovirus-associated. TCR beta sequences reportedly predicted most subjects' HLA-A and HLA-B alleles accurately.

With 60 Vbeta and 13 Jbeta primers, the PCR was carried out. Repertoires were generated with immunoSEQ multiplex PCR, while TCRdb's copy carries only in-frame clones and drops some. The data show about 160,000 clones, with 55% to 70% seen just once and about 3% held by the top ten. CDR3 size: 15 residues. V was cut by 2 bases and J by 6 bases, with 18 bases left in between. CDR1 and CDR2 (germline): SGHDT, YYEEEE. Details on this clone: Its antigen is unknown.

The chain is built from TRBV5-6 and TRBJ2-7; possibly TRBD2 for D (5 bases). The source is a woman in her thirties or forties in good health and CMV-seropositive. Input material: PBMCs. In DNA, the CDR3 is TGTGCCAGCAGCTTAACCCCAGGAGCTGAGGGCGAGCAGTACTTC. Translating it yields CASSLTPGAEGEQYF.